The entry below gives a single TCR beta chain sequence along with its context. CDR1 is MGHRA, CDR2 YSYEKL, per germline. The CDR3 spans 15 residues. After removal of 8 bases from V and 3 bases from J, the junction contained 11 bases not matched to a gene. Relapse was seen in all patients after autologous stem cell transplantation, and brentuximab vedotin exposure was variable. This entry belongs to a study of PD-1 blockade in classical Hodgkin lymphoma. Study at large: Nivolumab dosing for patients was 3 mg/kg, administered intravenously every 2 weeks.

Generated by immunoSEQ multiplex PCR, the TCRdb table keeps only in-frame clones and is missing some. The sample has about 61,000 clones, more than 80% seen once. The chain couples TRBV4-1 to TRBJ2-3; 7 bases fit TRBD1. The input for sequencing was peripheral blood mononuclear cells (PBMCs), taken at baseline. This clonotype was obtained from a human donor with classical Hodgkin lymphoma. CDR3 amino acids: CASLSLGGPTDTQYF. The CDR3 DNA sequence: TGCGCCAGCCTCTCTCTAGGGGGCCCGACAGATACGCAGTATTTT.